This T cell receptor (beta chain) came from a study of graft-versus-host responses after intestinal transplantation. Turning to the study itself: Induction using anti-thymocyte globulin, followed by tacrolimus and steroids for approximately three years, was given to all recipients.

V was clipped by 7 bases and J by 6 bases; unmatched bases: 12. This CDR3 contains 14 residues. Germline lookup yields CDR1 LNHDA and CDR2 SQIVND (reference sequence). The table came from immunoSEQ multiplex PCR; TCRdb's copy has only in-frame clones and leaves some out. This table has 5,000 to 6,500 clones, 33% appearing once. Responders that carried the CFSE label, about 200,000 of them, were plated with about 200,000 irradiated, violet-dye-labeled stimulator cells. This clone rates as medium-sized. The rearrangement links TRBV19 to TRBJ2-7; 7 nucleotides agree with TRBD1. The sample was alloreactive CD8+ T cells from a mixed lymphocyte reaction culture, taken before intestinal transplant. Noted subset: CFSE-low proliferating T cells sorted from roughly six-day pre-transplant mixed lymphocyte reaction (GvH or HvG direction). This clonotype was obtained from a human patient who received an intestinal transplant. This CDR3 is CASTLTGHNGEQYF. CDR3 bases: TGTGCCAGTACCCTGACAGGGCATAATGGCGAGCAGTACTTC.